This T cell receptor beta chain came from a study of cytomegalovirus exposure and HLA in healthy donors. Looking at the study overall: Clustering assigned 81% of the approximately 390 genotyped donors to the Caucasian-associated ancestry cluster.

Germline CDR1 and CDR2: SGHNT and YYREEE (reference sequence). The CDR3 sequence is 13 residues long. Trimming cost V 3 bases and J 6 bases; bases outside gene matches: 4. General study findings and limits: A missense DCLRE1C variant was associated with V- and J-gene trimming of TCR beta chains in a later analysis, and an independent cohort replicated the association. Overall, around 150 TCR beta chains were annotated as cytomegalovirus-associated. A later analysis by the authors found several of the most significant clusters apparently linked to common viral pathogens.

For this clone: Antigen unknown.

PCR primers comprised 60 Vbeta and 13 Jbeta primers. Libraries were prepared by immunoSEQ multiplex PCR; TCRdb keeps only in-frame clonotypes and omits some of them. The top ten clones hold 5.6% of a sample with 99,000 or so clones, approximately 80% of them seen once. The rearrangement joins TRBV5-4 to TRBJ1-1, with 8 positions matching TRBD1. The sequenced sample was PBMCs. The receptor was derived from a male donor in good health and CMV-seronegative. The CDR3 DNA sequence: TGTGCCAGCAGCTCGACAGGGGCCGCTGAAGCTTTCTTT. It encodes CASSSTGAAEAFF.